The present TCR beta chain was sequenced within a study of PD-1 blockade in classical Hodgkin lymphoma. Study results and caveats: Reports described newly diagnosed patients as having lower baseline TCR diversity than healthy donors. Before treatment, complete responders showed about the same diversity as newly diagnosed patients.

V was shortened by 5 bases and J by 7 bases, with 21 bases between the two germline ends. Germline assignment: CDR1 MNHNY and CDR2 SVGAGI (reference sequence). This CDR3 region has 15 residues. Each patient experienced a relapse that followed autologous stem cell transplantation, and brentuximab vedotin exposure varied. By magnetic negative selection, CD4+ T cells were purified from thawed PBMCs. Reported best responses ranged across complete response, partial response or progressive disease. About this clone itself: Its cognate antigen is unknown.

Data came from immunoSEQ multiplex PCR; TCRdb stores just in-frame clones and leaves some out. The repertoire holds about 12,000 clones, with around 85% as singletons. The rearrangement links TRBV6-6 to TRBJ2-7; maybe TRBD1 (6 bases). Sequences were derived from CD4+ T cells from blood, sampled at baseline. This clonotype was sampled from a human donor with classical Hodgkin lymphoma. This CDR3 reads CASSGTQGLPGEQYF. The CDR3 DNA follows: TGTGCCAGCAGTGGTACCCAGGGGCTCCCCGGGGAGCAGTACTTC.